This TCR beta chain was recorded in a study of cytomegalovirus exposure and HLA in healthy donors. Worth noting for this clone: The antigen remains unidentified.

The V gene end was trimmed by 4 bases and the J gene end by 4 bases; junction bases not matched to a gene: 8. CDR1 is WNHNN and CDR2 is SYGVQD in the germline V gene (reference sequence). CDR3 length: 15 residues. Study-wide points: Some segments of the V type, notably TRBV6-2 and TRBV6-3, were excluded as indistinguishable.

Use of 60 Vbeta and 13 Jbeta primers characterized the PCR. Data came from immunoSEQ multiplex PCR; TCRdb stores just in-frame clones and leaves some out. The sample lists about 210,000 clones; about four fifths were seen once. The TCR comes from a woman aged 45-59 years in good health and CMV-seropositive. Sample: PBMCs. The chain is built from TRBV10-1 and TRBJ2-7; 9 bases match TRBD1. The CDR3 region is CASSAGTGLSYEQYF. As DNA, the CDR3 is TGCGCCAGCAGTGCGGGGACAGGGTTATCGTACGAGCAGTACTTC.